This passage covers 30 T cell receptor beta chains from one sample sequenced in a study of OX40 agonist ivuxolimab in advanced cancers. The assay was immunoSEQ multiplex PCR, and TCRdb's table has in-frame clones only and misses some. The profile shows under 20,000 clones, around 83% of them singletons. This specimen was CD4+ or CD8+ T cells sorted from blood, taken in a trial of the OX40 agonist ivuxolimab. The source is an adult with an advanced solid tumor such as melanoma, head and neck, liver or kidney cancer.

This clone was seen a single time. The rearrangement joins TRBV5-4 to TRBJ2-5, with D perhaps matching TRBD1 (6 bases). CDR3 size: 14 residues. Germline V CDR1 and CDR2: SGHNT, YYREEE (reference sequence). V shed 6 bases and J shed 3 bases, with 15 bases lying between them. CDR3 sequence: CASTIQGFEETQYF. Here the CDR3 DNA reads TGTGCCAGCACTATACAGGGATTTGAAGAGACCCAGTACTTC.

The V and J genes are TRBV9 and TRBJ2-5, with D tentatively TRBD1 (5 bases). The J call may be incorrect, as the DNA end agrees better with TRBJ2-7. The CDR3 length is 15 residues. CDR1 and CDR2 from the germline V gene are SGDLS and YYNGEE. The CDR3 reads CASSVAWQGSYEQYF. The CDR3 DNA reads as TGTGCCAGCAGCGTAGCTTGGCAGGGCTCCTACGAGCAGTACTTC.

The chain joins TRBV6-4 to TRBJ2-7; tentatively, D is TRBD2 (5 bases). There are 12 residues in the CDR3. Germline V lookup: CDR1 MRHNA, CDR2 SNTAGT. V gave up 5 bases and J gave up 3 bases, with 8 bases separating them. The CDR3 region has the DNA TGTGCCAGCAGTTGGGAGCGCTACGAGCAGTACTTC. This translates into CASSWERYEQYF.

The chain combines TRBV18 with TRBJ1-1, with a possible D match to TRBD1 (5 bases). Trimming took 8 bases from V and 1 from J, leaving 11 bases between them. Germline V gene lookup returns CDR1 KGHSH and CDR2 LQKENI. This CDR3 is 13 amino acids long. CDR3 protein: CASTTDQNTEAFF. The DNA of the CDR3 is TGTGCCAGCACGACAGACCAGAACACTGAAGCTTTCTTT.

The genes are TRBV11-1 and TRBJ1-1, with D perhaps TRBD1 (6 bases). V lost 4 bases and J lost 1, with 19 bases in between. The CDR3 length is 17 residues. Germline V CDR1 and CDR2: SGHAT, FQDESV (reference sequence). CDR3 sequence: CASSSPIRTAKNTEAFF. As DNA, the CDR3 is TGTGCCAGCAGCTCTCCAATCCGGACAGCAAAGAACACTGAAGCTTTCTTT. Complete variable domain (other parts from reference TRBV11-1 and TRBJ1-1): EAEVAQSPRYKITEKSQAVAFWCDPISGHATLYWYRQILGQGPELLVQFQDESVVDDSQLPKDRFSAERLKGVDSTLKIQPAELGDSAMYLCASSSPIRTAKNTEAFFGQGTRLTVV.

This rearrangement joins TRBV27 to TRBJ1-4; D is ambiguous. Germline CDR1 MNHEY, CDR2 SMNVEV (reference sequence). The CDR3 loop spans 13 amino acids. V was shortened by 8 bases and J by 5 bases, with 12 bases between the two germline ends. DNA of the CDR3: TGTGCCAGCGCTCGGGAGCGGAATGAAAAACTGTTTTTT. Protein product: CASARERNEKLFF. The full variable domain, completed using reference TRBV27 and TRBJ1-4, is EAQVTQNPRYLITVTGKKLTVTCSQNMNHEYMSWYRQDPGLGLRQIYYSMNVEVTDKGDVPEGYKVSRKEKRNFPLILESPSPNQTSLYFCASARERNEKLFFGSGTQLSVL.

The genes are TRBV6-6 and TRBJ1-4; 11 nucleotides align to TRBD1. The CDR3 runs 15 residues. V shed 5 bases, J shed 3 bases, and the junction held 2 bases outside the gene matches. CDR1 and CDR2 from the germline V gene are MNHNY and SVGAGI (reference sequence). The chain's CDR3 is CASSTGQGANEKLFF. The DNA for the CDR3 is TGTGCCAGCAGTACGGGACAGGGGGCTAATGAAAAACTGTTTTTT.

V and J are TRBV9 and TRBJ1-1; 12 nucleotides line up with TRBD1. The CDR3 totals 15 residues. V lost 4 bases, J lost 4 bases, and 5 bases stayed unmatched. In germline, CDR1 is SGDLS, CDR2 YYNGEE. The CDR3: CASSPGQGATTEAFF. CDR3 nucleotide sequence: TGTGCCAGCAGCCCGGGACAGGGGGCCACCACTGAAGCTTTCTTT.

The J gene is TRBJ1-3, the V gene TRBV25-1; D call uncertain. The CDR3 has 17 amino acids. V lost 0 bases and J lost 0, with 12 bases in between. Germline CDR1 MGHDK, CDR2 SYGVNS. CDR3 in amino acids: CASSEYKLAGSGNTIYF. CDR3 bases: TGTGCCAGCAGTGAATATAAGTTGGCTGGCTCTGGAAACACCATATATTTT.

The J gene is TRBJ2-3, the V gene TRBV5-1; D call uncertain. CDR3 size: 15 residues. Germline V gene data show CDR1 as SGHRS and CDR2 as YFSETQ. V gave up 4 bases and J gave up 2 bases, with 14 bases separating them. CDR3: CASSRALGPTDTQYF. The DNA for the CDR3 is TGCGCCAGCAGCCGGGCCTTAGGCCCCACAGATACGCAGTATTTT. Full variable domain (missing parts from reference TRBV5-1 and TRBJ2-3): KAGVTQTPRYLIKTRGQQVTLSCSPISGHRSVSWYQQTPGQGLQFLFEYFSETQRNKGNFPGRFSGRQFSNSRSEMNVSTLELGDSALYLCASSRALGPTDTQYFGPGTRLTVL.

This rearrangement joins TRBV7-2 to TRBJ1-2; 7 bases line up with TRBD1. Germline V lookup: CDR1 SGHTA, CDR2 FQGNSA. Losses at the gene ends were 5 bases for V and 8 bases for J; bases not matched to a gene: 17. This CDR3 contains 16 residues. CDR3 in amino acids: CASSTGPGQTFLGYTF. CDR3 nucleotide sequence: TGTGCCAGCAGCACAGGGCCGGGACAGACATTTCTCGGCTACACCTTC.

This chain uses TRBV11-2 with TRBJ2-7; 9 bases fit TRBD1. The germline CDR1 and CDR2 sequences are SGHAT and FQNNGV. The CDR3 runs 15 residues. V lost 5 bases, J lost 5 bases, and 10 bases stayed unmatched. For the CDR3, the DNA is TGTGCCAGCAGCCGCAGGGAGGGACAGGGCAACGAGCAGTACTTC. Protein: CASSRREGQGNEQYF.

The rearrangement joins TRBV6-1 to TRBJ2-6, with D possibly TRBD1 on 6 matching bases. The CDR3 is 15 residues long. V was pared by 7 bases and J by 2 bases, with 12 bases between. Germline values: CDR1 MNHNS, CDR2 SASEGT. CDR3 nucleotides: TGTGCCAGCACCTTAGACAGGACTGGGGCCAACGTCCTGACTTTC. The encoded protein is CASTLDRTGANVLTF.

The chain has TRBV6-1 and TRBJ1-1; the D is unclear. This CDR3 contains 13 residues. In germline, CDR1 is MNHNS, CDR2 SASEGT. V was shortened by 4 bases and J by 3 bases, with 9 bases between the two germline ends. The CDR3 region has the DNA TGTGCCAGCAGTGTACAGTCGGACACTGAAGCTTTCTTT. Translating gives CASSVQSDTEAFF.

This clone was seen a single time. CDR3 sequence: CASSLGGQGARHEKLFF. The CDR3 coding sequence is TGTGCCAGCAGCTTAGGGGGACAGGGGGCGAGGCATGAAAAACTGTTTTTT. The V call is TRBV7-9, the J call TRBJ1-4; TRBD1 agrees at 12 bases. The junction had 6 bases not matched to a gene; V was cut back by 1 base and J by 6 bases. The length of the CDR3 is 17 residues. CDR1 is SEHNR, CDR2 FQNEAQ, per germline (reference sequence).

V gene TRBV28 combines with J gene TRBJ2-5; D is possibly TRBD1 (7 bases). The germline V gene has CDR1 MDHEN and CDR2 SYDVKM. CDR3 length: 15 residues. Trimming left V 5 bases short and J 1 base short, with 14 bases between. CDR3 region: CASSPHRGGQETQYF. CDR3 sequence (DNA): TGTGCCAGCAGTCCGCACAGGGGAGGCCAAGAGACCCAGTACTTC.

A remark on this clone: A much more abundant neighbour one base away suggests this may be a read error. The rearrangement uses TRBV6-9 and TRBJ1-6, with D possibly TRBD1 on 5 matching bases. The CDR3 contains 13 residues. Trimming cost V 3 bases and J 9 bases, with 9 bases left between them. The V gene's germline CDR1 is MNHGY and CDR2 SVAAGI. The CDR3 DNA reads TGTGCCAGCAGTTACCAGGGAAGTTCACCCCTCCACTTT. Translation: CASSYQGSSPLHF.

The genes are TRBV2 and TRBJ2-3; weak D call: TRBD2 (6 bases). The ends were cut back, 7 bases at V and 3 bases at J, with 14 bases in the middle. The V gene's germline CDR1 is SNHLY and CDR2 FYNNEI. The CDR3 loop spans 14 amino acids. This CDR3 reads CASKWGVRTDTQYF. CDR3 DNA sequence: TGTGCCAGCAAATGGGGGGTCCGTACAGATACGCAGTATTTT.

The rearrangement uses TRBV19 and TRBJ2-1; 15 nucleotides line up with TRBD2. V trimming: 3 bases; J trimming: 0 bases; junction bases outside the gene matches: 3. Germline values: CDR1 LNHDA, CDR2 SQIVND (reference sequence). This CDR3 region has 18 residues. The DNA of the CDR3 is TGTGCCAGTAGTATTGGACTAGCGGGAGGGAGCTCCTACAATGAGCAGTTCTTC. As protein: CASSIGLAGGSSYNEQFF.

The V gene is TRBV9, the J gene TRBJ1-4; 9 nucleotides agree with TRBD1. This CDR3 region has 15 residues. The V gene end was trimmed by 4 bases and the J gene end by 3 bases; junction bases not matched to a gene: 4. Per germline, CDR1 SGDLS and CDR2 YYNGEE. In DNA, the CDR3 is TGTGCCAGCAGCCCAAGACAGGGGGCTAATGAAAAACTGTTTTTT. It is translated as CASSPRQGANEKLFF.

This clone has just a few counts. This chain joins TRBV28 and TRBJ2-7; 7 nucleotides line up with TRBD2. In germline, CDR1 is MDHEN, CDR2 SYDVKM. Germline trimming cut 2 bases from V and 6 bases from J; bases unmatched to any gene: 10. The CDR3 has 15 residues. CDR3 sequence (DNA): TGTGCCAGCAGTTTAGGGGGGGTGGGCGGCCGCGAGCAGTACTTC. Protein sequence: CASSLGGVGGREQYF. Looking up the rest from reference TRBV28 and TRBJ2-7 gives the full variable domain: DVKVTQSSRYLVKRTGEKVFLECVQDMDHENMFWYRQDPGLGLRLIYFSYDVKMKEKGDIPEGYSVSREKKERFSLILESASTNQTSMYLCASSLGGVGGREQYFGPGTRLTVT.

CDR3 in DNA: TGTGCCAGCAGCTTATTAACCCTAGCGGGAAATGAGCAGTTCTTC. It specifies CASSLLTLAGNEQFF. The V gene is TRBV7-8, the J gene TRBJ2-1; 9 nucleotides match TRBD2. Trimming cost V 2 bases and J 7 bases; bases outside gene matches: 6. The CDR3 covers 15 residues. From germline, CDR1 is SGHVS and CDR2 FQNEAQ. The full variable domain, rest sourced from reference TRBV7-8 and TRBJ2-1, is GAGVSQSPRYKVAKRGQDVALRCDPISGHVSLFWYQQALGQGPEFLTYFQNEAQLDKSGLPSDRFFAERPEGSVSTLKIQRTQQEDSAVYLCASSLLTLAGNEQFFGPGTRLTVL.

This clone showed up just a few times. This CDR3 is also generated by other DNA sequences in the sample. This chain links TRBV7-8 with TRBJ1-5, with D hard to call. This CDR3 has 12 residues. V gave up 1 base and J gave up 6 bases, with 4 bases separating them. CDR1 and CDR2 from the germline V gene are SGHVS and FQNEAQ. CDR3 protein: CASSLEGQPQHF. The DNA for the CDR3 is TGTGCCAGCAGCTTAGAGGGTCAGCCCCAGCATTTT.

The chain is built from TRBV27 and TRBJ1-6; possibly TRBD1 for D (6 bases). V lost 5 bases and J 2 bases, leaving 16 bases between the germline ends. The CDR3 runs to 17 residues. CDR1 and CDR2 from the germline V gene are MNHEY and SMNVEV (reference sequence). CDR3 amino acids: CASSRQDPWAYNSPLHF. The DNA for the CDR3 is TGTGCCAGCAGTCGACAGGACCCTTGGGCCTATAATTCACCCCTCCACTTT.

The chain uses TRBV7-9 and TRBJ2-3; D is undetermined. Germline CDR1 reads SEHNR; CDR2 reads FQNEAQ (reference sequence). CDR3 size: 11 residues. The V end was cut by 0 bases, the J end by 5 bases, with 0 bases between. The CDR3 region is CASSLADTQYF. CDR3 DNA sequence: TGTGCCAGCAGCTTAGCAGATACGCAGTATTTT. Full variable domain (remainder filled in from reference TRBV7-9 and TRBJ2-3): DTGVSQNPRHKITKRGQNVTFRCDPISEHNRLYWYRQTLGQGPEFLTYFQNEAQLEKSRLLSDRFSAERPKGSFSTLEIQRTEQGDSAMYLCASSLADTQYFGPGTRLTVL.

This clone has only a few counts. This chain connects TRBV18 to TRBJ1-2; D is uncertain. The CDR3 totals 13 residues. Germline values: CDR1 KGHSH, CDR2 LQKENI. V was shortened by 2 bases and J by 0 bases, with 4 bases between the two germline ends. The CDR3 DNA follows: TGTGCCAGCTCACCAAGCGCTAACTATGGCTACACCTTC. Encoded protein: CASSPSANYGYTF.

The chain joins TRBV5-4 to TRBJ2-3, with 7 bases aligning to TRBD2. The germline gives CDR1 SGHNT, CDR2 YYREEE (reference sequence). V lost 0 bases, J lost 1 base, and 5 bases stayed unmatched. This CDR3 spans 16 amino acids. CDR3 sequence reads: CASSLGLAGGTDTQYF. In DNA, the CDR3 is TGTGCCAGCAGCTTGGGACTAGCCGGGGGCACAGATACGCAGTATTTT.

The rearrangement joins TRBV5-4 to TRBJ1-2, with 7 bases that match TRBD1. The V gene's germline CDR1 is SGHNT and CDR2 YYREEE (reference sequence). CDR3 length: 15 residues. The J segment lost 0 bases and the V segment lost 0 bases, leaving 2 bases of the junction unmatched. CDR3 DNA sequence: TGTGCCAGCAGCTTGGGGGACAGCCCTAACTATGGCTACACCTTC. It encodes CASSLGDSPNYGYTF.

The CDR3 DNA is TGTGCCAGCAGTTCCGGGACTAGACCTTACAATGAGCAGTTCTTC. It is translated as CASSSGTRPYNEQFF. V usage is TRBV6-4 and J usage is TRBJ2-1; 8 nucleotides align to TRBD2. J was trimmed by 4 bases and V by 5 bases; bases with no gene match: 7. The CDR3 runs 15 residues. CDR1 MRHNA and CDR2 SNTAGT come from the germline V gene.

The chain joins TRBV10-3 to TRBJ1-1; perhaps TRBD1 as D (6 bases). This CDR3 is built from 16 residues. V was pared by 0 bases and J by 4 bases, with 15 bases between. Germline-derived CDR1 and CDR2 are ENHRY and SYGVKD. CDR3 bases: TGTGCCATCAGTGAGTCTGCCAGGGGCGTTGGCACTGAAGCTTTCTTT. As protein: CAISESARGVGTEAFF.